These T cell receptor beta chains were read from a single sample in a study of beta chain features in type 1 diabetes. TCRdb's table, derived via immunoSEQ multiplex PCR, lists solely in-frame clones and lacks some. Here the sample spans 200,000 to 250,000 clones, over 8.5% being singletons. Input material: naive CD4+ T cells from blood. The source of these receptors is a woman aged 18-29 years in good health. Each CDR3 is given with its conserved first and last residue. Fields, in order: V gene, D gene, J gene, clone size, CDR3 DNA, CDR3 protein. The D gene is left open where the match is weak. Expanded clones get a size class; other rows say once, few or many, or leave the size out.

TRBV4-1	NA	TRBJ2-7	few	TGCGCCAGCAGCCAAGAGGTCCGGGAGGAGCAGTACTTC	CASSQEVREEQYF
TRBV6-5	TRBD2	TRBJ2-7	few	TGTGCCAGCAAGGGACTAGCGGGGGCCTACGGGGAGCAGTACTTC	CASKGLAGAYGEQYF
TRBV27	NA	TRBJ2-3	few	TGTGCCAGCAGTTCCAAATTCCGGGGCACAGATACGCAGTATTTT	CASSSKFRGTDTQYF
TRBV15	TRBD1	TRBJ2-2	few	TGTGCCACCAGCAGAGAATTCGACAGGGTGAACACCGGGGAGCTGTTTTTT	CATSREFDRVNTGELFF
TRBV12-2	NA	TRBJ1-2	few	TGTGCAAGTCGCTTAGCCGACAGGGCTCATGGCTACACCTTC	CASRLADRAHGYTF
TRBV10-3	NA	TRBJ1-3	NA	TGTGCCATCCACGGACTACCGGCTGGAAACACCATATATTTT	CAIHGLPAGNTIYF
TRBV5-4	NA	TRBJ1-1	few	TGTGCCAGCAGCTCAGTTCTCACTGAAGCTTTCTTT	CASSSVLTEAFF
TRBV4-1	TRBD2	TRBJ2-1	NA	TGCGCCAGCAGCCAAGCCCCCGTGGCTAGCGGGAGCAATGAGCAGTTCTTC	CASSQAPVASGSNEQFF
TRBV18	TRBD1	TRBJ2-3	many	TGTGCCAGCTCACCAGACAGGGGAGGAGATACGCAGTATTTT	CASSPDRGGDTQYF
TRBV18	NA	TRBJ1-2	NA	TGTGCCAGCTCAACAATCAGCGAAGCTAACTATGGCTACACCTTC	CASSTISEANYGYTF
TRBV19	NA	TRBJ1-5	few	TGTGCCAGTAGTATTTGGGGAGCGGGCAATCAGCCCCAGCATTTT	CASSIWGAGNQPQHF
TRBV18	TRBD2	TRBJ2-3	NA	TGTGCCAGCTCACCACCGGCTAGCGGGAGAGCAGATACGCAGTATTTT	CASSPPASGRADTQYF
TRBV5-8	NA	TRBJ2-5	few	TGTGCCAGCAGCTGGGGTGGGGAGGCGAACCAGTACTTC	CASSWGGEANQYF
TRBV5-6	TRBD2	TRBJ2-7	NA	TGTGCCAGCAGCTTCAGGCGGGCGGGAGTAACCTACGAGCAGTACTTC	CASSFRRAGVTYEQYF
TRBV6-1	NA	TRBJ2-4	NA	TGTGCCAGCAGTGAACCCTTGACAAGAAACATTCAGTACTTC	CASSEPLTRNIQYF
TRBV5-1	NA	TRBJ1-1	NA	TGCGCCAGCAGCTTGGACAGAATCAACACTGAAGCTTTCTTT	CASSLDRINTEAFF
TRBV5-1	NA	TRBJ2-1	NA	TGCGCCAGCAGCTCCGGGGTAGACAATGAGCAGTTCTTC	CASSSGVDNEQFF
TRBV5-1	TRBD1	TRBJ2-1	NA	TGCGCCAGCGCCTTAGGACAGGGGGGCTATGAGCAGTTCTTC	CASALGQGGYEQFF
TRBV5-6	TRBD1	TRBJ2-7	NA	TGTGCCAGCAGCACCCCCCGGGACAGGTCCTACGAGCAGTACTTC	CASSTPRDRSYEQYF
TRBV5-6	TRBD1	TRBJ2-7	few	TGTGCCAGCACATGGACAGGGGGCTCCTACGAGCAGTACTTC	CASTWTGGSYEQYF
TRBV2	NA	TRBJ1-5	NA	TGTGCCAGCAGAGCTCCGGCCAGAGTACAGGGTCCGAATCAGCCCCAGCATTTT	CASRAPARVQGPNQPQHF
TRBV14	TRBD2	TRBJ2-1	NA	TGTGCCAGCAGCCAAGGACTAGCGGGAAGTAATGAGCAGTTCTTC	CASSQGLAGSNEQFF
TRBV10-3	TRBD2	TRBJ2-1	few	TGTGCCATCAGCCCGCTGGCGGGAGGAGGTGAGCAGTTCTTC	CAISPLAGGGEQFF
TRBV5-1	NA	TRBJ1-1	NA	TGCGCCAGCAGCTTGAGAAGGGGCGGAACTGAAGCTTTCTTT	CASSLRRGGTEAFF
TRBV9	NA	TRBJ2-1	few	TGTGCCAGCAGCGCTGGCGGGAATGAGCAGTTCTTC	CASSAGGNEQFF
TRBV20-1	NA	TRBJ2-3	few	TGCAGTGCTAGTCGCGCCGATACGCAGTATTTT	CSASRADTQYF
TRBV11-2	TRBD1	TRBJ2-1	few	TGTGCCAGCAGTAGGACGGGACAGGGGTACAATGAGCAGTTCTTC	CASSRTGQGYNEQFF
TRBV25-1	NA	TRBJ2-3	few	TGTGCCAGCAGTGAAGGTAGCGGACTACCCACAGATACGCAGTATTTT	CASSEGSGLPTDTQYF
TRBV5-1	NA	TRBJ2-7	few	TGCGCCAGCAGCTTGAGTCAGGCCTTCACCGCGAACGAGCAGTACTTC	CASSLSQAFTANEQYF
TRBV28	TRBD2	TRBJ2-1	NA	TGTGCCAGCAGTTTAGGGGGTAGCGGGAACAGTGAGCAGTTCTTC	CASSLGGSGNSEQFF
TRBV5-5	NA	TRBJ1-1	few	TGTGCCAGCAGCCGATCAGGGGTCCTCAACACTGAAGCTTTCTTT	CASSRSGVLNTEAFF
TRBV7-9	NA	TRBJ2-6	NA	TGTGCCAGCAGCCTTAGCGGCTCTGGGGCCAACGTCCTGACTTTC	CASSLSGSGANVLTF